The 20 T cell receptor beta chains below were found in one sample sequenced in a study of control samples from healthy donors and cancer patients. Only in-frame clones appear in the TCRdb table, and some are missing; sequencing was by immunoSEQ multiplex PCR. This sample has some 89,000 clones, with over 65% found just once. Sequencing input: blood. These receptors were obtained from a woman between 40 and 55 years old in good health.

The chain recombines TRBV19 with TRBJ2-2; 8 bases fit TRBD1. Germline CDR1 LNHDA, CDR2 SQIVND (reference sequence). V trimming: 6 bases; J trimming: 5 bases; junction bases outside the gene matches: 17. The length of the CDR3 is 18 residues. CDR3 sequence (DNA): TGTGCCAGTAGAGATAGGACAGGGATAAAGGAGAAAACCGGGGAGCTGTTTTTT. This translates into CASRDRTGIKEKTGELFF. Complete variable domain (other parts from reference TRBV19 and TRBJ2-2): DGGITQSPKYLFRKEGQNVTLSCEQNLNHDAMYWYRQDPGQGLRLIYYSQIVNDFQKGDIAEGYSVSREKKESFPLTVTSAQKNPTAFYLCASRDRTGIKEKTGELFFGEGSRLTVL.

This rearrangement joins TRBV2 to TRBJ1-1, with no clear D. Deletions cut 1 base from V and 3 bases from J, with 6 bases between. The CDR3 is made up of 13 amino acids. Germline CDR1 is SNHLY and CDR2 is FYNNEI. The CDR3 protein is CASSEEGYTEAFF. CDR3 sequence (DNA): TGTGCCAGCAGTGAAGAGGGCTACACTGAAGCTTTCTTT.

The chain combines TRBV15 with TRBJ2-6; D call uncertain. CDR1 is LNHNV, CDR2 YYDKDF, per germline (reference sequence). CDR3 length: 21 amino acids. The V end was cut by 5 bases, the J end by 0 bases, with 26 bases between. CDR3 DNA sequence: TGTGCCACCAGCGCCAGGTTAGGAAGTACACCCGGAAGCTCTGGGGCCAACGTCCTGACTTTC. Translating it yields CATSARLGSTPGSSGANVLTF. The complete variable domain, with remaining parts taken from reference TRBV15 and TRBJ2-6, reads DAMVIQNPRYQVTQFGKPVTLSCSQTLNHNVMYWYQQKSSQAPKLLFHYYDKDFNNEADTPDNFQSRRPNTSFCFLDIRSPGLGDTAMYLCATSARLGSTPGSSGANVLTFGAGSRLTVL.

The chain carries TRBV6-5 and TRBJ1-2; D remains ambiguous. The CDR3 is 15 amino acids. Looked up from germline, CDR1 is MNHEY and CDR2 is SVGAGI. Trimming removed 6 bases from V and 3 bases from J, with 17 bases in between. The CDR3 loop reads CASSTHSDSYYGYTF. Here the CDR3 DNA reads TGTGCCAGCAGCACGCACTCGGACTCCTACTATGGCTACACCTTC.

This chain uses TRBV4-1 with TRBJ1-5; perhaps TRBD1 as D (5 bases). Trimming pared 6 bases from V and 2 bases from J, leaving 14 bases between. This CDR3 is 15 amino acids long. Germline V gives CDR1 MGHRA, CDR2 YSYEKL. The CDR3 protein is CASSPGRGGNQPQHF. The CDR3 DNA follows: TGCGCCAGCAGTCCGGGACGAGGGGGCAATCAGCCCCAGCATTTT.

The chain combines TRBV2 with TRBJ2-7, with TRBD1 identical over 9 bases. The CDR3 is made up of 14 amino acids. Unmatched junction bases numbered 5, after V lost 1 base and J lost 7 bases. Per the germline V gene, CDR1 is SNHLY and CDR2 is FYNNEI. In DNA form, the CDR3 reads TGTGCCAGCAGTGAAGGGACAGGGGTATGGGAGCAGTACTTC. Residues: CASSEGTGVWEQYF.

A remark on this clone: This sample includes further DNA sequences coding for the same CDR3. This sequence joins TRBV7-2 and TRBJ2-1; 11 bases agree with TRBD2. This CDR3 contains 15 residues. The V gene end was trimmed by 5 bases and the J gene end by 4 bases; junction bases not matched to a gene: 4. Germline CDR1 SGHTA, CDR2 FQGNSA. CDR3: CASSATSGDYNEQFF. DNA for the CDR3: TGTGCCAGCAGCGCGACTAGCGGGGATTACAATGAGCAGTTCTTC.

CDR3 region: CASSLNTGELFF. CDR3 in DNA: TGCGCCAGCAGCTTGAACACCGGGGAGCTGTTTTTT. V usage is TRBV5-1 and J usage is TRBJ2-2; D gene uncertain. This CDR3 is built from 12 residues. Trimming shortened V by 1 base and J by 2 bases, and 0 bases separated the two germline ends. The germline V gene encodes CDR1 SGHRS and CDR2 YFSETQ.

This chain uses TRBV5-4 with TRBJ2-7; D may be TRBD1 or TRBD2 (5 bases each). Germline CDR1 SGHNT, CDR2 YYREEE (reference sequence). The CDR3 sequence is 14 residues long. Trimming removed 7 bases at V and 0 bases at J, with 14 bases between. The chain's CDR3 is CASRSRESSYEQYF. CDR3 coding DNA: TGTGCCAGCCGATCCAGGGAGAGCTCCTACGAGCAGTACTTC.

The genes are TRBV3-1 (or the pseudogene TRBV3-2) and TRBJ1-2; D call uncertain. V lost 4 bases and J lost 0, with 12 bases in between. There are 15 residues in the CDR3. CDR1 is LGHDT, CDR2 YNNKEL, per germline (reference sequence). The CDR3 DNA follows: TGTGCCAGCAGCCCCCGGGCCGCGACTAACTATGGCTACACCTTC. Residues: CASSPRAATNYGYTF.

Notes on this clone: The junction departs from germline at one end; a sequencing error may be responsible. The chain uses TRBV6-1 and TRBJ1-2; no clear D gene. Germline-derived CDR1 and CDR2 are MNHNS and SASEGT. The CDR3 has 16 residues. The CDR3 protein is CASREGIRKPSYGYTF. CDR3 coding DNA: TGTGCCAGCAGGGAAGGGATCCGAAAACCGAGCTATGGCTACACCTTC.

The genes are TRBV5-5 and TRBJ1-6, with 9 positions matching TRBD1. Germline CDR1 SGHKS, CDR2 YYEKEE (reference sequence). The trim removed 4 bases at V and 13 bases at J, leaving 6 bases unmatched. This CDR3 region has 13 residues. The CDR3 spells CASSLDRGRPLHF. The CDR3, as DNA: TGTGCCAGCAGCCTGGACAGGGGACGGCCCCTCCACTTT.

The CDR3 reads CASKKETGVNYGYTF. CDR3 nucleotide sequence: TGTGCCAGCAAAAAGGAGACAGGGGTAAACTATGGCTACACCTTC. This chain uses TRBV6-4 with TRBJ1-2, with TRBD1 matching over 8 bases. Germline V gene sequence: CDR1 MRHNA, CDR2 SNTAGT. The CDR3 has 15 amino acids. Losses at the gene ends were 7 bases for V and 2 bases for J; bases not matched to a gene: 9.

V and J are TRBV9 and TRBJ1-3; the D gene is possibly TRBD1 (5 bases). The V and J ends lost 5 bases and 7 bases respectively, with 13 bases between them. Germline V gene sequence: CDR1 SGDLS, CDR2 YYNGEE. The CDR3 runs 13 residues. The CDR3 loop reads CASRQTGDNTIYF. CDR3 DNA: TGTGCCAGCAGACAAACGGGGGACAACACCATATATTTT.

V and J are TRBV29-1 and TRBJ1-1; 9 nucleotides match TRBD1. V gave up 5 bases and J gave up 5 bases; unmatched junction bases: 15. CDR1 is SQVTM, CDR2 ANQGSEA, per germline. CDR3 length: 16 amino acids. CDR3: CSVTGTGNGKGTEAFF. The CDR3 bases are TGCAGCGTTACCGGGACAGGGAATGGAAAGGGGACTGAAGCTTTCTTT.

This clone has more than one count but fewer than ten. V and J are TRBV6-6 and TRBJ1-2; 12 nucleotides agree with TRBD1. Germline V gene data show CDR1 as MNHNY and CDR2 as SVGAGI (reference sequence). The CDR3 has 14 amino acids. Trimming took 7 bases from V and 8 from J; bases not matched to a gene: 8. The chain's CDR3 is CASNKGQGAGGYTF. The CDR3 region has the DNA TGTGCCAGCAATAAGGGACAGGGGGCGGGAGGCTACACCTTC.

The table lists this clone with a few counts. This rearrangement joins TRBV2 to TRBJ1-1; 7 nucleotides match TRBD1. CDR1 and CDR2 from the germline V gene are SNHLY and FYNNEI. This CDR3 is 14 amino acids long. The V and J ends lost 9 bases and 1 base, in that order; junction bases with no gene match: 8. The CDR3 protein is CARAETGTNTEAFF. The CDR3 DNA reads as TGTGCCAGGGCCGAGACAGGGACGAACACTGAAGCTTTCTTT.

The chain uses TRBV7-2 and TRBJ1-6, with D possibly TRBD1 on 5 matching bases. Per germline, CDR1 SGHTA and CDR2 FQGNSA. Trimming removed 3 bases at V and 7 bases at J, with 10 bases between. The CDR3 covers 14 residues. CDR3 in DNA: TGTGCCAGCAGCTTGCGGGACGGCAATTCACCCCTCCACTTT. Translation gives CASSLRDGNSPLHF.

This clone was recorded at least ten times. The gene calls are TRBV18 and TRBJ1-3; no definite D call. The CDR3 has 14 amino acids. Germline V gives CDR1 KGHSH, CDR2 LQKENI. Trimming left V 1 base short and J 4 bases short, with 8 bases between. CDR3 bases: TGTGCCAGCTCACCACTTCAGGAGGGAAACACCATATATTTT. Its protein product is CASSPLQEGNTIYF. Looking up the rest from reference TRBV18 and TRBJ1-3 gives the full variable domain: NAGVMQNPRHLVRRRGQEARLRCSPMKGHSHVYWYRQLPEEGLKFMVYLQKENIIDESGMPKERFSAEFPKEGPSILRIQQVVRGDSAAYFCASSPLQEGNTIYFGEGSWLTVV.

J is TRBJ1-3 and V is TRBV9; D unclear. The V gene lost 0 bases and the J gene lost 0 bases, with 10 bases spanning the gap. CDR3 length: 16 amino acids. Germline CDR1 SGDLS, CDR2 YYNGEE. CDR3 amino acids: CASSVVGVLSGNTIYF. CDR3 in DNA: TGTGCCAGCAGCGTAGTCGGGGTTCTCTCTGGAAACACCATATATTTT.